This passage covers 29 T cell receptor beta chains from one sample sequenced in a study of T cell responses to AZD1222 COVID-19 vaccine. Data came from immunoSEQ multiplex PCR; TCRdb stores just in-frame clones and leaves some out. Among about 130,000 clones listed, around 87% were seen once. The sample consisted of peripheral blood, taken on day 0 of AZD1222 vaccination. The origin of the receptors is an adult in good health.

This clone appeared a single time. The chain carries TRBV19 and TRBJ2-2; D possibly corresponds to TRBD1 (5 bases). This CDR3 comprises 14 residues. Trimming stripped 4 bases from V and 4 bases from J, with 10 bases between. Germline-derived CDR1 and CDR2 are LNHDA and SQIVND (reference sequence). The DNA of the CDR3 is TGTGCCAGTAGTAGCCAGGGATTCACCGGGGAGCTGTTTTTT. This gives the protein CASSSQGFTGELFF.

The rearrangement links TRBV29-1 to TRBJ2-7; 8 bases agree with TRBD1. The germline V gene has CDR1 SQVTM and CDR2 ANQGSEA. V lost 8 bases, J lost 6 bases, and 6 bases stayed unmatched. The CDR3 spans 11 residues. The CDR3 here is CSTRQGLEQYF. CDR3 nucleotide sequence: TGCAGCACACGACAGGGGCTCGAGCAGTACTTC.

The V and J genes are TRBV5-1 and TRBJ2-7; D gene unclear. Germline-derived CDR1 and CDR2 are SGHRS and YFSETQ. Between the trimmed V and J ends, which lost 8 bases and 2 bases, there was a span of 14 bases. The CDR3 consists of 13 residues. The CDR3 DNA follows: TGCGCCAGATCGGTGGGTCTTCCCTACGAGCAGTACTTC. It encodes CARSVGLPYEQYF.

V and J are TRBV9 and TRBJ1-2; 7 bases are a match to TRBD1. This CDR3 is built from 16 residues. The V and J ends lost 3 bases and 4 bases, in that order; junction bases with no gene match: 12. Germline V gene lookup returns CDR1 SGDLS and CDR2 YYNGEE. CDR3 bases: TGTGCCAGCAGCGACCGAGACAGGGCAGCCCTCTATGGCTACACCTTC. Translation: CASSDRDRAALYGYTF.

The chain combines TRBV6-6 with TRBJ2-6; D is unclear. Germline assignment: CDR1 MNHNY and CDR2 SVGAGI (reference sequence). The CDR3 has 16 residues. V lost 2 bases and J lost 0, with 8 bases in between. CDR3 DNA: TGTGCCAGCAGTTACCCCCTGGCCTCTGGGGCCAACGTCCTGACTTTC. Amino acid sequence: CASSYPLASGANVLTF.

The CDR3 reads CASSPGTGKETQYF. Here the CDR3 DNA reads TGTGCCAGCAGCCCCGGGACAGGGAAAGAGACCCAGTACTTC. J is TRBJ2-5 and V is TRBV7-2; 9 positions agree with TRBD1. V shed 5 bases, J shed 3 bases, and the junction held 4 bases outside the gene matches. CDR1 is SGHTA and CDR2 is FQGNSA in the germline V gene. This CDR3 has 14 residues.

This sequence joins TRBV4-1 and TRBJ1-4; unclear D gene. Germline V gene sequence: CDR1 MGHRA, CDR2 YSYEKL. This CDR3 has 15 amino acids. V gave up 3 bases and J gave up 0 bases, with 8 bases separating them. CDR3 protein: CASSQQQTTNEKLFF. DNA for the CDR3: TGCGCCAGCAGCCAGCAACAGACAACTAATGAAAAACTGTTTTTT.

The V gene is TRBV6-5, the J gene TRBJ2-4; 10 positions agree with TRBD1. This CDR3 is built from 14 residues. Per germline, CDR1 MNHEY and CDR2 SVGAGI. V lost 2 bases and J lost 8; bases outside the gene matches: 3. The chain's CDR3 is CASSYGDRGYIQYF. CDR3 DNA: TGTGCCAGCAGTTACGGGGACAGGGGATACATTCAGTACTTC.

This chain links TRBV19 with TRBJ1-2; D possibly corresponds to TRBD1 (5 bases). The CDR3 covers 15 residues. The germline gives CDR1 LNHDA, CDR2 SQIVND (reference sequence). V gave up 3 bases and J gave up 3 bases, with 14 bases separating them. The CDR3 DNA follows: TGTGCCAGTAGTATCTTAAGTCTGGGGGACTATGGCTACACCTTC. Its translation: CASSILSLGDYGYTF.

This chain connects TRBV29-1 to TRBJ1-1; the D gene is possibly TRBD1 (5 bases). Deletions cut 4 bases from V and 0 bases from J, with 9 bases between. Per germline, CDR1 SQVTM and CDR2 ANQGSEA. There are 13 residues in the CDR3. The CDR3 loop reads CSVAAGLNTEAFF. The CDR3 DNA reads as TGCAGCGTTGCGGCAGGGTTGAACACTGAAGCTTTCTTT.

V usage is TRBV9 and J usage is TRBJ2-1; D may match TRBD1 or TRBD2 (6 bases each). CDR3 size: 17 residues. From germline, CDR1 is SGDLS and CDR2 YYNGEE. V was shortened by 3 bases and J by 0 bases, with 16 bases between the two germline ends. CDR3 amino acids: CASSAGGRGTSYNEQFF. Here the CDR3 DNA reads TGTGCCAGCAGCGCTGGGGGGCGGGGAACCTCCTACAATGAGCAGTTCTTC.

The chain links TRBV4-2 to TRBJ2-2; D is possibly TRBD1 or TRBD2 (5 bases each). The CDR3 length is 16 residues. Trimming removed 6 bases from V and 2 bases from J, with 16 bases in between. CDR1 LGHNA and CDR2 YNFKEQ come from the germline V gene. CDR3 DNA: TGTGCCAGCAGTCGCGAGACCGGGGCCAACACCGGGGAGCTGTTTTTT. Translating gives CASSRETGANTGELFF.

This rearrangement joins TRBV7-8 to TRBJ2-3, with TRBD2 matching 12 bases. V gave up 4 bases and J gave up 4 bases; unmatched junction bases: 3. The germline V gene encodes CDR1 SGHVS and CDR2 FQNEAQ. The CDR3 has 15 amino acids. DNA for the CDR3: TGTGCCAGCAGCTCTACTAGCGGGGGGCCAGATACGCAGTATTTT. The encoded protein is CASSSTSGGPDTQYF.

This chain connects TRBV5-1 to TRBJ1-4; 9 bases match TRBD1. Germline CDR1 and CDR2: SGHRS and YFSETQ. CDR3 length equals 14 residues. The V segment lost 4 bases and the J segment 6 bases; nucleotides outside the gene matches: 4. CDR3 sequence reads: CASSRDRAHEKLFF. The CDR3 DNA reads as TGCGCCAGCAGCCGGGACAGGGCCCATGAAAAACTGTTTTTT.

This chain uses TRBV3-1 (or the pseudogene TRBV3-2) with TRBJ1-2; no reliable D call. The germline gives CDR1 LGHDT, CDR2 YNNKEL (reference sequence). V lost 0 bases, J lost 3 bases, and 8 bases lay in between. This CDR3 is 14 amino acids long. The CDR3 DNA follows: TGTGCCAGCAGCCAAGATAACCGATACTATGGCTACACCTTC. Its protein is CASSQDNRYYGYTF.

This chain joins TRBV7-2 and TRBJ2-1, with 11 bases aligning to TRBD2. The CDR3 sequence is 15 residues long. Losses at the gene ends were 5 bases for V and 8 bases for J; bases not matched to a gene: 8. From germline, CDR1 is SGHTA and CDR2 FQGNSA. Written as DNA, the CDR3 is TGTGCCAGCAGCATTCTAGCGGGGGGAGGCGATGAGCAGTTCTTC. Protein product: CASSILAGGGDEQFF.

This chain joins TRBV7-3 and TRBJ2-1; a possible D gene is TRBD2 (5 bases). Germline CDR1 and CDR2: SGHTA and FQGTGA. CDR3 length equals 14 residues. Between the trimmed V and J ends, which lost 2 bases and 7 bases, there was a span of 12 bases. CDR3 DNA sequence: TGTGCCAGCAGCTTAGGTCTAGCTACGAATGAGCAGTTCTTC. This translates into CASSLGLATNEQFF. The full variable domain, completed using reference TRBV7-3 and TRBJ2-1, is GAGVSQTPSNKVTEKGKYVELRCDPISGHTALYWYRQSLGQGPEFLIYFQGTGAADDSGLPNDRFFAVRPEGSVSTLKIQRTERGDSAVYLCASSLGLATNEQFFGPGTRLTVL.

The V and J genes are TRBV6-6 and TRBJ1-5; no definite D call. Germline-derived CDR1 and CDR2 are MNHNY and SVGAGI (reference sequence). V lost 6 bases to trimming and J lost 2 bases, with 17 bases between them. The CDR3 is 16 amino acids. The CDR3 protein is CASRFLGTSGNQPQHF. The CDR3 DNA follows: TGTGCCAGCAGGTTTCTTGGCACCTCCGGCAATCAGCCCCAGCATTTT.

This clone was observed once. The V gene is TRBV7-2, the J gene TRBJ2-3, with TRBD2 matching 12 bases. Germline assignment: CDR1 SGHTA and CDR2 FQGNSA. The CDR3 is made up of 16 amino acids. The junction had 4 bases not matched to a gene; V was cut back by 3 bases and J by 3 bases. Here the CDR3 reads CASSFQGTSGTDTQYF. The CDR3 DNA follows: TGTGCCAGCAGCTTTCAAGGGACTAGCGGGACAGATACGCAGTATTTT.

This clone was detected only a few times. This chain uses TRBV9 with TRBJ1-4; no definite D call. The CDR3 is made up of 14 amino acids. V was cut by 4 bases and J by 4 bases, with 11 bases left in between. The germline CDR1 and CDR2 sequences are SGDLS and YYNGEE. DNA of the CDR3: TGTGCCAGCAGCTCTGGCGGGAATAATGAAAAACTGTTTTTT. This gives the protein CASSSGGNNEKLFF.

This clone was observed once. J is TRBJ2-4 and V is TRBV6-6, with a tentative D call TRBD1 (5 bases). With 5 bases removed from V and 1 base from J, the gap between germline ends came to 18 bases. The CDR3 is 17 amino acids. The germline V gene has CDR1 MNHNY and CDR2 SVGAGI (reference sequence). This CDR3 is CASSPPSGKGAKNIQYF. The CDR3 DNA is TGTGCCAGCAGTCCGCCTTCAGGGAAAGGGGCCAAAAACATTCAGTACTTC.

The rearrangement uses TRBV19 and TRBJ1-1, with 11 bases that match TRBD1. The germline gives CDR1 LNHDA, CDR2 SQIVND (reference sequence). V lost 9 bases and J lost 5; bases outside the gene matches: 11. The CDR3 loop spans 15 amino acids. CDR3 in amino acids: CASWPRDRGRTEAFF. The CDR3, as DNA: TGTGCCAGCTGGCCGAGGGACAGGGGGAGAACTGAAGCTTTCTTT. The full variable domain, its missing parts supplied by reference TRBV19 and TRBJ1-1, is DGGITQSPKYLFRKEGQNVTLSCEQNLNHDAMYWYRQDPGQGLRLIYYSQIVNDFQKGDIAEGYSVSREKKESFPLTVTSAQKNPTAFYLCASWPRDRGRTEAFFGQGTRLTVV.

In its sample, this clone was seen a few times. This rearrangement joins TRBV6-2 or TRBV6-3 to TRBJ1-2; 7 bases are a match to TRBD1. Germline V gene lookup returns CDR1 MNHEY and CDR2 SVGEGT. V trimming: 2 bases; J trimming: 2 bases; junction bases outside the gene matches: 2. This CDR3 is 14 amino acids long. DNA for the CDR3: TGTGCCAGCAGTTACCAGGGGGAGAACTATGGCTACACCTTC. Its translation: CASSYQGENYGYTF.

The rearrangement uses TRBV3-1 (or the pseudogene TRBV3-2) and TRBJ2-7, with D perhaps assigned TRBD1 or TRBD2 (5 bases each). V lost 4 bases and J lost 3, with 19 bases in between. CDR1 is LGHDT, CDR2 YNNKEL, per germline (reference sequence). The CDR3 extends over 16 amino acids. The CDR3 DNA reads TGTGCCAGCAGCCTATCGTCGGGGCCGAACTACTACGAGCAGTACTTC. This codes for CASSLSSGPNYYEQYF.

V usage is TRBV3-1 (or the pseudogene TRBV3-2) and J usage is TRBJ1-2; possibly TRBD1 for D (5 bases). The germline V and J ends were trimmed by 4 bases and 8 bases, with 14 bases remaining between them. The CDR3 is made up of 13 amino acids. Germline V gene sequence: CDR1 LGHDT, CDR2 YNNKEL (reference sequence). The CDR3 sequence: CASSPGQPWGYTF. The DNA of the CDR3 is TGTGCCAGCAGCCCCGGACAACCCTGGGGCTACACCTTC.

The V call is TRBV11-2, the J call TRBJ2-7, with 12 bases that match TRBD2. V trimming: 3 bases; J trimming: 6 bases; junction bases outside the gene matches: 9. Germline loops: CDR1 SGHAT, CDR2 FQNNGV. This CDR3 spans 16 amino acids. The CDR3 DNA follows: TGTGCCAGCAGCTTTCACCCGACTAGCGGGGGCTTCGAGCAGTACTTC. Its translation: CASSFHPTSGGFEQYF. The complete variable domain, with remaining parts taken from reference TRBV11-2 and TRBJ2-7, reads EAGVAQSPRYKIIEKRQSVAFWCNPISGHATLYWYQQILGQGPKLLIQFQNNGVVDDSQLPKDRFSAERLKGVDSTLKIQPAKLEDSAVYLCASSFHPTSGGFEQYFGPGTRLTVT.

As for this clone: Other DNA sequences of this sample code for an identical CDR3. The chain employs TRBV28 and TRBJ1-2, with D possibly being TRBD1 (6 bases). CDR3 length equals 14 residues. CDR1 is MDHEN and CDR2 is SYDVKM in the germline V gene. Between the trimmed V and J ends, which lost 3 bases and 1 base, there was a span of 9 bases. CDR3 in DNA: TGTGCCAGCAGTTTGGGGGGGCGTAACTATGGCTACACCTTC. Protein product: CASSLGGRNYGYTF.

J is TRBJ2-5 and V is TRBV4-2; D gene unclear. The CDR3 sequence is 16 residues long. V shed 3 bases and J shed 1 base, with 15 bases lying between them. The V gene's germline CDR1 is LGHNA and CDR2 YNFKEQ. CDR3 in DNA: TGTGCCAGCAGCCAGGAGAGTGGTGGGCCCCAAGAGACCCAGTACTTC. This translates into CASSQESGGPQETQYF.

The chain carries TRBV7-9 and TRBJ2-3; 9 bases match TRBD2. The V and J ends lost 5 bases and 2 bases, in that order; junction bases with no gene match: 8. Germline V gene lookup returns CDR1 SEHNR and CDR2 FQNEAQ (reference sequence). This CDR3 region has 16 residues. The CDR3 spells CASSPLAGAITDTQYF. Here the CDR3 DNA reads TGTGCCAGCAGCCCGTTAGCGGGGGCGATCACAGATACGCAGTATTTT.